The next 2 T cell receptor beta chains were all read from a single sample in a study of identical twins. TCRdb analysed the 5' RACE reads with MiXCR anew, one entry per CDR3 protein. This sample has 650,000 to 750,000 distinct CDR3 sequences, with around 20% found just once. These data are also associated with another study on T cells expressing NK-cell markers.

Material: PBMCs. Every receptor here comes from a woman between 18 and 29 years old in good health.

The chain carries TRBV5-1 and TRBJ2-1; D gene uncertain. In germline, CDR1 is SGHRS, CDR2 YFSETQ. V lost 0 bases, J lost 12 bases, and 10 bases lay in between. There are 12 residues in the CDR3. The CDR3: CASSLGHLTQFF. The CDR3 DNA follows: TGCGCCAGCAGCTTGGGACATCTGACGCAGTTCTTC.

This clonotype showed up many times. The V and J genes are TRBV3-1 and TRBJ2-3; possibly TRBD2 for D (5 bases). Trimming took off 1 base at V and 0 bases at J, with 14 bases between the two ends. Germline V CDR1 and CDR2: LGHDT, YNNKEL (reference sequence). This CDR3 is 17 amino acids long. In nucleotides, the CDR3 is TGTGCCAGCAGCCAAGGGCGAACTAGAACTAGCACAGATACGCAGTATTTT. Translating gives CASSQGRTRTSTDTQYF.